This TCR beta chain was recorded in a study of T cell responses to AZD1222 COVID-19 vaccine. Study findings and constraints: Donors skewed white British and female; clonal diversity was possibly underestimated. Breadth and depth of Spike-specific TCRs rose after two AZD1222 doses. There were repertoire samples only from the period after the peak T cell response.

The CDR3 runs 12 residues. CDR1 and CDR2 (germline): SGHNT, YYREEE (reference sequence). V was trimmed by 4 bases and J by 5 bases, leaving 7 bases between them. With respect to this clone: The target antigen is unknown.

Some second doses came at about 4 weeks and others at about 12 weeks; these were pooled. Repertoires were generated with immunoSEQ multiplex PCR, while TCRdb's copy carries only in-frame clones and drops some. This table holds tens of thousands of clones, about 91% found once. This sample comprised peripheral blood, obtained 28 days after the second AZD1222 dose. This TCR came from an adult who received the AZD1222 COVID-19 vaccine. This chain uses TRBV5-4 with TRBJ1-3; unclear D gene. The CDR3 coding sequence is TGTGCCAGCAGCCCCGACAGAAACACCATATATTTT. It codes for CASSPDRNTIYF. The full variable domain, its missing parts supplied by reference TRBV5-4 and TRBJ1-3, is ETGVTQSPTHLIKTRGQQVTLRCSSQSGHNTVSWYQQALGQGPQFIFQYYREEENGRGNFPPRFSGLQFPNYSSELNVNALELDDSALYLCASSPDRNTIYFGEGSWLTVV.